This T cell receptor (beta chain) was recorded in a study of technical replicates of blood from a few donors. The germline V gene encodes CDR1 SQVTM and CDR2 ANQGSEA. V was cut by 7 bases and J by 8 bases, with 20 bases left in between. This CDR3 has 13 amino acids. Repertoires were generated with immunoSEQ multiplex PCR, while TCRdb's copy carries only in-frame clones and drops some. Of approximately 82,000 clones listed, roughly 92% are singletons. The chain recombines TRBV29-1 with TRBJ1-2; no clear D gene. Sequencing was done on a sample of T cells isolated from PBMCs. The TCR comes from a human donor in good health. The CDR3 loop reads CSAVLLGPEGYTF. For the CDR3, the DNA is TGCAGCGCGGTACTTCTGGGCCCAGAAGGCTACACCTTC.